The TCR beta chain described here comes from a study of blood T cell repertoires in COVID-19. For the study at large: Researchers got acute and convalescent COVID-19 samples from the United States, Italy and Spain. In each case, the material was cDNA or gDNA derived from T cells, B-cell-depleted T cells, or PBMCs.

As for this clone: Distinct nucleotide sequences in the sample also encode this CDR3.

This CDR3 has 15 residues. V shed 0 bases and J shed 0 bases, with 6 bases lying between them. Germline CDR1 is SGHTA and CDR2 is FQGNSA. Using immunoSEQ multiplex PCR, the repertoire was profiled, and TCRdb retains in-frame clones only, with some absent. The sample carries 90,000 to 150,000 clones, 80% to 90% recorded once. The clonotype originates from a man aged 70-80 years with active or convalescent COVID-19. The chain joins TRBV7-2 to TRBJ2-4; D may be TRBD2 (6 bases). The sample consisted of peripheral blood. CDR3 residues: CASSLAGGAKNIQYF. CDR3 nucleotides: TGTGCCAGCAGCTTAGCGGGAGGAGCCAAAAACATTCAGTACTTC.